These 19 T cell receptor beta chains came from one sample sequenced in a study of cytomegalovirus exposure and HLA in healthy donors. Amplification used 60 Vbeta primers and 13 Jbeta primers. Some clones are missing from TCRdb's copy, which holds only in-frame ones; the method was immunoSEQ multiplex PCR. The table lists approximately 130,000 clones, 70% to 90% of them singletons, with about 1.8% in the top ten. Sequenced: PBMCs. Source of these receptors: a man in his forties in good health and CMV-seronegative.

The gene calls are TRBV11-2 and TRBJ2-5; 7 bases are shared with TRBD1. The V gene end was trimmed by 5 bases and the J gene end by 4 bases; junction bases not matched to a gene: 4. Germline CDR1 SGHAT, CDR2 FQNNGV. This CDR3 is 13 amino acids long. The CDR3 sequence is CASSPRQGETQYF. In DNA form, the CDR3 reads TGTGCCAGCAGCCCACGACAGGGAGAGACCCAGTACTTC.

The chain combines TRBV6-1 with TRBJ2-1; 7 bases map to TRBD2. The length of the CDR3 is 17 residues. Germline V gives CDR1 MNHNS, CDR2 SASEGT. Trimming cost V 0 bases and J 3 bases; bases outside gene matches: 8. The CDR3 region has the DNA TGTGCCAGCAGTGAAGCGGGGCGGGGGACTTTCTACAATGAGCAGTTCTTC. Protein: CASSEAGRGTFYNEQFF.

CDR3 loop: CASSPVGGYGNSPLHF. CDR3 DNA: TGTGCCAGCAGTCCGGTGGGGGGGTACGGTAATTCACCCCTCCACTTT. The chain is built from TRBV25-1 and TRBJ1-6; D possibly corresponds to TRBD1 (5 bases). The ends were cut back, 5 bases at V and 6 bases at J, with 17 bases in the middle. Germline lookup yields CDR1 MGHDK and CDR2 SYGVNS. The CDR3 covers 16 residues.

V is TRBV28 and J is TRBJ2-7; 10 bases agree with TRBD2. Trimming cost V 4 bases and J 3 bases; bases outside gene matches: 3. The CDR3 spans 14 residues. CDR1 MDHEN and CDR2 SYDVKM come from the germline V gene. CDR3 nucleotide sequence: TGTGCCAGCAGTTCGACTAGCGGGCGCTACGAGCAGTACTTC. Residues: CASSSTSGRYEQYF.

In regard to this clone: Other DNA sequences in the same sample also yield this CDR3. V usage is TRBV30 and J usage is TRBJ2-7, with D unclear. The germline V gene has CDR1 GTSNPN and CDR2 SVGIG (reference sequence). The CDR3 length is 14 residues. The V and J ends lost 5 bases and 3 bases respectively, with 17 bases between them. CDR3 nucleotide sequence: TGTGCCTGGGTTTTTGGCTCTGGAGTCTACGAGCAGTACTTC. Encoded protein: CAWVFGSGVYEQYF.

The chain joins TRBV28 to TRBJ2-3; unclear D gene. The length of the CDR3 is 14 residues. Germline values: CDR1 MDHEN, CDR2 SYDVKM. Trimming removed 6 bases from V and 2 bases from J, with 12 bases in between. CDR3 coding DNA: TGTGCCAGCAGCATAAACGACTTCACAGATACGCAGTATTTT. It encodes CASSINDFTDTQYF.

This clone appeared a few times. The V call is TRBV5-1, the J call TRBJ1-2; possible D gene TRBD1, 6 bases. V lost 5 bases and J lost 1, with 12 bases in between. Germline CDR1 and CDR2: SGHRS and YFSETQ. The CDR3 length is 14 residues. The CDR3 DNA reads as TGCGCCAGCAGGCGGACAGACCTTAACTATGGCTACACCTTC. The encoded protein is CASRRTDLNYGYTF.

The rearrangement joins TRBV11-2 to TRBJ2-3; TRBD2 is a possible D gene (5 bases). CDR3 length: 14 amino acids. Deletions cut 1 base from V and 5 bases from J, with 10 bases between. From germline, CDR1 is SGHAT and CDR2 FQNNGV. The CDR3 bases are TGTGCCAGCAGCTTAGTACTAGAGGTAGATACGCAGTATTTT. It encodes CASSLVLEVDTQYF.

This clone was recorded a few times. This chain connects TRBV6-1 to TRBJ2-3; 9 bases fit TRBD2. CDR1 is MNHNS, CDR2 SASEGT, per germline. The V gene end was trimmed by 6 bases and the J gene end by 4 bases; junction bases not matched to a gene: 8. The CDR3 totals 15 residues. The CDR3 DNA sequence: TGTGCCAGCAGCGACGTTAGCGGGAGTCCAGATACGCAGTATTTT. This codes for CASSDVSGSPDTQYF.

The rearrangement links TRBV5-1 to TRBJ1-4; TRBD1 matches at 8 bases. The CDR3 extends over 16 amino acids. The V gene end was trimmed by 2 bases and the J gene end by 6 bases; junction bases not matched to a gene: 9. Germline CDR1 is SGHRS and CDR2 is YFSETQ. CDR3 nucleotide sequence: TGCGCCAGCAGCTTTCGGCAGGGGGCGCGTGATGAAAAACTGTTTTTT. Translation gives CASSFRQGARDEKLFF.

Turning to this clone: Sequence at one end of the junction differs from germline and may be a read error. The chain has TRBV7-9 and TRBJ2-4; possibly TRBD1 for D (6 bases). Germline CDR1 and CDR2: SEHNR and FQNEAQ (reference sequence). The CDR3 consists of 19 residues. The CDR3 sequence: CARLICSSGTNPRRNSQYF. The CDR3 DNA is TGTGCCAGGCTCATTTGTTCGTCAGGGACAAACCCAAGGAGAAACAGTCAGTACTTC.

The chain combines TRBV6-1 with TRBJ1-1; perhaps TRBD1 as D (6 bases). The CDR3 extends over 15 amino acids. Germline V gene data show CDR1 as MNHNS and CDR2 as SASEGT. Between the trimmed V and J ends, which lost 6 bases and 4 bases, there was a span of 18 bases. CDR3 sequence: CASRTQGKGGTEAFF. CDR3 sequence (DNA): TGTGCCAGCAGAACCCAAGGGAAAGGGGGCACTGAAGCTTTCTTT.

The V gene is TRBV6-5, the J gene TRBJ1-2; D is perhaps TRBD1 (6 bases). V was trimmed by 2 bases and J by 1 base, leaving 11 bases between them. Germline CDR1 and CDR2: MNHEY and SVGAGI. CDR3 size: 15 residues. The CDR3 spells CASSYRNRVNYGYTF. As DNA, the CDR3 is TGTGCCAGCAGTTACCGAAACAGGGTTAACTATGGCTACACCTTC.

The chain employs TRBV5-1 and TRBJ2-2; D may be TRBD1 (6 bases). Trimming pared 2 bases from V and 0 bases from J, leaving 11 bases between. Germline CDR1 is SGHRS and CDR2 is YFSETQ. The CDR3 covers 16 residues. CDR3 coding DNA: TGCGCCAGCAGCTTACAGGGTATTGCGAACACCGGGGAGCTGTTTTTT. Its protein is CASSLQGIANTGELFF.

This clone was recorded a few times. V and J are TRBV7-8 and TRBJ2-1; 8 bases are shared with TRBD2. This CDR3 region has 17 residues. The germline CDR1 and CDR2 sequences are SGHVS and FQNEAQ. V was clipped by 1 base and J by 8 bases; unmatched bases: 13. This CDR3 reads CASSLVPIAGYNHEQFF. The CDR3 DNA sequence: TGTGCCAGCAGCTTAGTCCCTATAGCGGGATACAACCATGAGCAGTTCTTC.

The rearrangement uses TRBV6-5 and TRBJ1-5; no firm D call. Germline V gene sequence: CDR1 MNHEY, CDR2 SVGAGI. Trimming shortened V by 0 bases and J by 5 bases, and 11 bases separated the two germline ends. This CDR3 contains 15 residues. The CDR3 nucleotides are TGTGCCAGCAGTTACTCAGTGCAACGAGATCAGCCCCAGCATTTT. This sequence encodes CASSYSVQRDQPQHF.

V usage is TRBV7-3 and J usage is TRBJ2-1; possible D gene TRBD2, 6 bases. V gave up 5 bases and J gave up 12 bases, with 17 bases separating them. The CDR3 sequence is 13 residues long. Germline V gives CDR1 SGHTA, CDR2 FQGTGA. The CDR3, as DNA: TGTGCCAGCAGCCCCAGCGGCGGGAATAGGCAGTTCTTC. Its protein product is CASSPSGGNRQFF.

This clone was seen only a few times. This chain connects TRBV25-1 to TRBJ1-1; D gene uncertain. Germline CDR1 and CDR2: MGHDK and SYGVNS. CDR3 length equals 17 residues. V lost 5 bases and J lost 0, with 19 bases in between. The CDR3: CASSPREGLTVNTEAFF. CDR3 bases: TGTGCCAGCAGTCCCCGTGAGGGTTTAACGGTGAACACTGAAGCTTTCTTT.

The V call is TRBV12-2, the J call TRBJ1-1; the table assigns TRBD1, which was not confirmed against the DNA. TRBV12-2 is annotated as a pseudogene. The CDR3 has 14 amino acids. The CDR3 DNA reads TGTGCAAGTCGCTTAGTCAGGGGGCACACTGAAGCTTTCTTT. It specifies CASRLVRGHTEAFF.